This is a list of T cell receptor beta chains from one sample in a study of T cells after posttransplantation cyclophosphamide. Clones were read by immunoSEQ multiplex PCR, and TCRdb kept only the in-frame ones, dropping some. The repertoire consists of roughly 45,000 clones, none detected only once. The sample was PBMCs. Every receptor here comes from a man in his forties in good health, CMV-negative, and a related stem cell transplant donor. The CDR3 runs from the conserved cysteine through the conserved F or W. Each record gives: CDR3 length, D gene, V gene, J gene, clone size, CDR3 DNA, CDR3 protein. The D gene is left open where the match is weak. Rows may omit the clone size; those that give it use once, few, many or a size class.

>14|.|TRBV10-1|TRBJ2-1|many
TGCGCCAGGCTTCGGGACACTACCTACAATGAGCAGTTCTTC
CARLRDTTYNEQFF
>14|.|TRBV7-9|TRBJ2-7|many
TGTGCCAGCAACCAAGGGGCCATTTCCTACGAGCAGTACTTC
CASNQGAISYEQYF
>12|TRBD1|TRBV29-1|TRBJ1-1|many
TGCAGCGCCGGACAGGGAGGGGTGGAAGCTTTCTTT
CSAGQGGVEAFF
>13|.|TRBV9|TRBJ1-3|many
TGTGCCAGCAGCGTAGGAAACAGAAACACCATATATTTT
CASSVGNRNTIYF
>16|TRBD2|TRBV7-9|TRBJ2-1|many
TGTGCCAGCAGCCCCCCTAGCGGGAGCGGGTACAATGAGCAGTTCTTC
CASSPPSGSGYNEQFF
>12|.|TRBV19|TRBJ1-5|many
TGTGCCAGTAGTATGCCGGATCAGCCCCAGCATTTT
CASSMPDQPQHF
>13|TRBD1|TRBV29-1|TRBJ2-7|many
TGCAGCGTTGAGTGGGACAGTTCCTACGAGCAGTACTTC
CSVEWDSSYEQYF
>14|.|TRBV4-3|TRBJ2-5|many
TGCGCCAGCAGCCAAGAAGCGCAGCAAGAGACCCAGTACTTC
CASSQEAQQETQYF
>15|TRBD1|TRBV6-1|TRBJ1-1|many
TGTGCCAGCAGTGTTGACCCACAGGGGCACACTGAAGCTTTCTTT
CASSVDPQGHTEAFF
>15|TRBD2|TRBV10-3|TRBJ2-5|many
TGTGCCATCAGTGTTGGGACTAGCGGGGAAGAGACCCAGTACTTC
CAISVGTSGEETQYF
>13|.|TRBV7-2|TRBJ1-1|many
TGTGCCAGCAGCTTATCGGTGAACACTGAAGCTTTCTTT
CASSLSVNTEAFF
>18|TRBD1|TRBV29-1|TRBJ2-6|many
TGCAGCGTTGAAAGTGAAGGGACAGATAGCTCTGGGGCCAACGTCCTGACTTTC
CSVESEGTDSSGANVLTF
>14|.|TRBV19|TRBJ1-1|many
TGTGCCAGTAGTATGAGGAGCCTGAACACTGAAGCTTTCTTT
CASSMRSLNTEAFF
>15|TRBD1|TRBV6-6|TRBJ2-5|many
TGTGCCAGCAGCCCCTTGTGGGGGACAGAAGAGACCCAGTACTTC
CASSPLWGTEETQYF
>19|TRBD2|TRBV28|TRBJ2-1|many
TGTGCCAGCAGTTTATTCATTCCCGGGGTAGCGGGAGGAAAGAATGAGCAGTTCTTC
CASSLFIPGVAGGKNEQFF
>15|.|TRBV7-9|TRBJ2-1|many
TGTGCCGGATGGGAATCCGGGAGCCCAGGAATTGAGCAGTTCTTC
CAGWESGSPGIEQFF
>15|.|TRBV27|TRBJ1-1|many
TGTGCCAGCAGCTCCCTTGGGTCAGGGAACACTGAAGCTTTCTTT
CASSSLGSGNTEAFF
>12|.|TRBV6-4|TRBJ2-7|many
TGTGCCATTCCCTGGACATGTTACGAGCAGTACTTC
CAIPWTCYEQYF
>16|TRBD2|TRBV10-3|TRBJ2-3|many
TGTCCACTGGCTAGCGGGATCGGCGCCTGCACAGATACGCAGTATTTT
CPLASGIGACTDTQYF
>15|.|TRBV11-1|TRBJ2-7|many
TGTGCCAGCAGCCGATTCGGAGCGTCCACCTACGAGCAGTACTTC
CASSRFGASTYEQYF
>13|TRBD1|TRBV2|TRBJ2-7|many
TGTGCCAGCAGTCCGGGACAGAGCTACGAGCAGTACTTC
CASSPGQSYEQYF
>15|TRBD2|TRBV5-1|TRBJ2-1|many
TGCGCCAGCAGCTTGGGTCTAGCGGATCACAATGAGCAGTTCTTC
CASSLGLADHNEQFF
>19|TRBD1|TRBV28|TRBJ2-7|many
TGTGCCAGCAGTCTCCGGGCGGGACAGGGTAACCAACCTCCCTACGAGCAGTACTTC
CASSLRAGQGNQPPYEQYF
>13|TRBD2|TRBV15|TRBJ2-1|many
TGTGCCACCGGGACTAGCGGTTACAATGAGCAGTTCTTC
CATGTSGYNEQFF
>15|.|TRBV21-1|TRBJ2-7|many
TGTGCCAGCAGCACGTCCCGGGACAGGGCCTACGAGCAGTACTTC
CASSTSRDRAYEQYF
>17|TRBD1|TRBV19|TRBJ1-2|many
TGTGCCAGTAGTATATCACCCGGGACAGGATCCCACTATGGCTACACCTTC
CASSISPGTGSHYGYTF
>19|.|TRBV28|TRBJ2-6|many
TGTGCCAGCAGTTTAAGGCTTTGGAGAAGTGGTTCTGGGGCCAACGTCCTGACTTTC
CASSLRLWRSGSGANVLTF
>15|TRBD2|TRBV9|TRBJ2-1|many
TGTGCCAGCAGCGTAGTACGGGGGGCCTACAATGAGCAGTTCTTC
CASSVVRGAYNEQFF
>14|.|TRBV7-9|TRBJ2-7|many
TGTGCCAGCAGCGATGAGTCTAGCTCCTACGAGCAGTACTTC
CASSDESSSYEQYF
>13|.|TRBV11-3|TRBJ2-2|many
TGTGCCAGCAGCTTCCCTCCCGCCGGGGAGCTGTTTTTT
CASSFPPAGELFF
>16|TRBD2|TRBV27|TRBJ2-5|.
TGTGCCAGCAGTCGGACTAGCGGGAGCATCGAAGAGACCCAGTACTTC
CASSRTSGSIEETQYF
>17|TRBD1|TRBV11-2|TRBJ1-2|many
TGTGCCAGCAGCTTAGAGGTCAGGACAGGGACTAACTATGGCTACACCTTC
CASSLEVRTGTNYGYTF